Reported below is one T cell receptor beta chain. What it binds is not known. In germline, CDR1 is KGHSH, CDR2 LQKENI. The CDR3 sequence is 17 residues long. V was trimmed by 3 bases and J by 4 bases, leaving 18 bases between them. This record belongs to a study of cytotoxic CD8 clonotypes in ibrutinib-treated CLL. Study overall: Following treatment for a median about 12 months, range 6 to 36, response samples were then taken. The average sample held roughly 250,000 productive templates and 94,082 productive rearrangements. Study-level points and caveats: Baseline values of clonality outstripped age-matched healthy donors and followed circulating CD8+ T-cell counts. Public clonotypes, an uncommon group, contracted or remained stable on treatment.

Here immunoSEQ multiplex PCR was the method, and the copy in TCRdb shows in-frame clones only, minus some. There are about 300,000 clones in the sample; 76% occur only once, and roughly 5% lies in the top ten. Here the sequenced sample was PBMCs, taken at disease progression, from a patient treated with ibrutinib. The sequence was obtained from a human donor with chronic lymphocytic leukemia. This chain links TRBV18 with TRBJ2-2; D is tentatively TRBD1 or TRBD2 (6 bases each). The CDR3 spells CASSPPPGGHSTGELFF. In nucleotides, the CDR3 is TGTGCCAGCTCACCCCCCCCCGGGGGCCATAGCACCGGGGAGCTGTTTTTT.